This is a list of T cell receptor beta chains from one sample in a study of early T cells in non-severe SARS-CoV-2 infection. TCRdb re-called the 5' RACE reads through MiXCR, storing one row per CDR3 protein. The sample contains 55,000 to 65,000 distinct CDR3 sequences, under 14% of which appear only once. Sequencing was performed on whole blood. All receptors derive from an adult who was a healthcare worker with PCR-confirmed SARS-CoV-2 infection or an uninfected control (not recorded which). The CDR3 runs from the conserved cysteine through the conserved F or W. The order of the fields is J gene, D gene, clone size, V gene, CDR3 DNA, CDR3 protein. The D gene is left open where the match is weak. Expanded clones get a size class; other rows say once, few or many, or leave the size out.

>TRBJ1-1|TRBD1|few|TRBV29-1
TGCAGCGCCCGACAGGGGCAGAAGAGTGAAGCTTTCTTT
CSARQGQKSEAFF
>TRBJ2-7|NA|few|TRBV11-2
TGTGCCAGCAGCTTAGACAGGGAGCAGTACTTC
CASSLDREQYF
>TRBJ2-1|NA|NA|TRBV6-6
TGTGCCAGCAGTTACTCCGGGGCCGAGAATGAGCAGTTCTTC
CASSYSGAENEQFF
>TRBJ1-1|NA|few|TRBV6-5
TGTGCCAGCACCTCGCGCACTGAAGCTTTCTTT
CASTSRTEAFF
>TRBJ1-1|NA|few|TRBV3-1
TGTGCCAGCAGCCAATCGTCCACAGCGAACACTGAAGCTTTCTTT
CASSQSSTANTEAFF
>TRBJ2-2|NA|NA|TRBV5-4
TGTGCCAGCAGCACCGGGACACCCAACACCGGGGAGCTGTTTTTT
CASSTGTPNTGELFF
>TRBJ2-3|TRBD2|many|TRBV25-1
TGTGCCAGCAGCGGGGGGGCGGTAGATACGCAGTATTTT
CASSGGAVDTQYF
>TRBJ2-7|TRBD2|many|TRBV5-1
TGCGCCAGCAGCTTTTTAGCGGGGGGCTCCTACGAGCAGTACTTC
CASSFLAGGSYEQYF
>TRBJ2-1|TRBD2|few|TRBV6-2/TRBV6-3
TGTGCCAGCAGCCAGGGACTACGTTACAATGAGCAGTTCTTC
CASSQGLRYNEQFF
>TRBJ2-3|TRBD2|NA|TRBV6-5
TGTGCCAGCAGCTACGCGGGGGGCACAGATACGCAGTATTTT
CASSYAGGTDTQYF
>TRBJ2-5|NA|many|TRBV11-3
TGTGCCACCCACGGGGGAAAGGTAAAAGAGACCCAGTACTTC
CATHGGKVKETQYF
>TRBJ1-2|NA|many|TRBV29-1
TGCAGCGTTGAAGGGCCGGCCCGTGGGGATGGCTACACCTTC
CSVEGPARGDGYTF
>TRBJ1-5|NA|few|TRBV15
TGTGCCACCAGCAGGGGGGGGAGCAATCAGCCCCAGCATTTT
CATSRGGSNQPQHF
>TRBJ2-7|NA|many|TRBV12-3/TRBV12-4
TGTGCCAGCAGTTTAGGAAGTGCCCCCCTGAAACGGTACTTC
CASSLGSAPLKRYF
>TRBJ2-6|TRBD1|NA|TRBV30
TGTGCCTGGAGTGCCTCCCCGGGACAGGGAGCCCCCCTCTCTGGGGCCAACGTCCTGACTTTC
CAWSASPGQGAPLSGANVLTF
>TRBJ2-3|TRBD2|many|TRBV4-1
TGCGCCAGCAGCCTATACGTAGCGGGGGACACAGATACGCAGTATTTT
CASSLYVAGDTDTQYF
>TRBJ1-1|NA|few|TRBV7-2
TGTGCCAGCAGCTTAGCAGGGGCCACTCCCGAAGCTTTCTTT
CASSLAGATPEAFF
>TRBJ2-3|NA|few|TRBV12-3/TRBV12-4
TGTGCCACCTCCGCCAGGGGCCCAGATACGCAGTATTTT
CATSARGPDTQYF
>TRBJ2-7|NA|NA|TRBV29-1
TGCAGCGTTGAAGGCAGAGCCTACGAGCAGTACTTC
CSVEGRAYEQYF
>TRBJ1-4|NA|NA|TRBV3-1
TGTGCCAGCACTGACGGGACGGAGGGGGAAAAACTGTTTTTT
CASTDGTEGEKLFF
>TRBJ2-3|NA|few|TRBV5-1
TGCGCCAGCAGCCGAATGGGACACCCAACAGATACGCAGTATTTT
CASSRMGHPTDTQYF
>TRBJ1-4|NA|many|TRBV18
TGTGCCAGCTCACGGAACGCGGAGACTATAGGGGAAAAACTGTTTTTT
CASSRNAETIGEKLFF
>TRBJ2-5|NA|many|TRBV29-1
TGCAGCGTTGATGGGGCACATCAACCCCTACAAGAGACCCAGTACTTC
CSVDGAHQPLQETQYF
>TRBJ1-1|NA|few|TRBV12-3/TRBV12-4
TGTGCCAGCAGCGCGCAAGTCACTGAAGCTTTCTTT
CASSAQVTEAFF